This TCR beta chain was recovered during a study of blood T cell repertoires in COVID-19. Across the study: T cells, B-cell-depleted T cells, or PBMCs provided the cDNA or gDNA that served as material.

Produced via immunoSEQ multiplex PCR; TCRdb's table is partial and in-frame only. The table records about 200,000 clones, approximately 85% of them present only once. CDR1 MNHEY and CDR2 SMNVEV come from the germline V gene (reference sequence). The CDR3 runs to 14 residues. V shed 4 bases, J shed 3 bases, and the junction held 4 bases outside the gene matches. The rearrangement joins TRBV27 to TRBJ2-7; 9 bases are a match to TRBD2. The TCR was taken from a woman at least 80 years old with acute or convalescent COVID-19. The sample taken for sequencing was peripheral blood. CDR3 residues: CASSSGLANYEQYF. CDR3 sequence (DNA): TGTGCCAGCAGTTCAGGACTAGCGAACTACGAGCAGTACTTC.